This T cell receptor (beta chain) was identified in a study of CD8+CD57+ T cells in acquired aplastic anemia. General study findings and limits: Patients and controls shared under 35 CD8+ CDR3 sequences, which appeared highly expressed in patients and within their immunodominant clones. Significance was not reached for CD8+ Simpson's diversity between patients and controls.

CDR3 and TCR beta VDJ profiling relied on genomic DNA as the template. TCRdb reprocessed the reads via MiXCR and lists one record per CDR3 protein. In the table there are about 200,000 distinct CDR3 sequences, roughly 60% of which are singletons. This clonotype was detected many times. The antigen remains unidentified. The V end lost 0 bases, the J end lost 4 bases, and 12 bases lay between the germline ends. This CDR3 comprises 16 residues. CDR1 is LGHDT, CDR2 YNNKEL, per germline (reference sequence). CD8+CD57+ cell expansion, shown by flow cytometry, had occurred in the patients selected for sequencing. A severe acquired aplastic anemia diagnosis applied to all patients.

The sample taken for sequencing was sorted CD4+, CD8+, or CD8+CD57+ T cells (not recorded which) from PBMCs. This TCR was recovered from a human donor with aplastic anemia. The V call is TRBV3-1, the J call TRBJ1-4; no firm D call. CDR3 nucleotide sequence: TGTGCCAGCAGCCAAGATGCGATCCGGATTAATGAAAAACTGTTTTTT. Encoded protein: CASSQDAIRINEKLFF.